Presented here are 17 T cell receptor beta chains from one specimen sequenced in a study of read filtering for tumor transcriptome and immune sequencing. Molecular barcoded adaptors covering alpha/delta and beta/gamma chains were used on approximately 400 ng RNA. TCRdb reprocessed the reads with MiXCR, giving one entry per CDR3 protein. The sample lists roughly 130,000 distinct CDR3 sequences, 10% to 15% occurring once. The sample comprised a population of CD138-negative cells sorted from bone marrow. The origin of the receptors is a donor older than 35 with multiple myeloma.

This clonotype was recorded at least ten times. The rearrangement links TRBV19 to TRBJ2-3, with a weak D call TRBD1 (7 bases). This CDR3 is built from 14 residues. Germline V gene lookup returns CDR1 LNHDA and CDR2 SQIVND (reference sequence). The V and J ends lost 10 bases and 0 bases respectively, with 14 bases between them. CDR3 in amino acids: CATARGQSTDTQYF. CDR3 bases: TGTGCCACCGCGCGGGGACAGAGCACAGATACGCAGTATTTT.

In this sample, this clonotype turned up many times. This chain connects TRBV27 to TRBJ2-3; tentatively, D is TRBD2 (5 bases). V dropped 5 bases and J dropped 4 bases, with 10 bases sitting between them. Germline V gene data show CDR1 as MNHEY and CDR2 as SMNVEV (reference sequence). The CDR3 is 13 residues long. The CDR3 loop reads CASSRGYPDTQYF. For the CDR3, the DNA is TGTGCCAGCAGTCGCGGGTATCCAGATACGCAGTATTTT.

The chain carries TRBV29-1 and TRBJ2-3; D call uncertain. V was trimmed by 5 bases and J by 4 bases, leaving 13 bases between them. This CDR3 is 13 amino acids long. CDR1 SQVTM and CDR2 ANQGSEA come from the germline V gene. In DNA form, the CDR3 reads TGCAGCGTTCCGGGTGGTATCGCAGATACGCAGTATTTT. This codes for CSVPGGIADTQYF.

At least ten counts were recorded for this clonotype. The CDR3 DNA reads TGTGCCAGCAGCCAAGGCTCCCGGGGCGGGCAGCCCCAGCATTTT. Its protein is CASSQGSRGGQPQHF. The rearrangement links TRBV3-1 to TRBJ1-5, with D possibly matching TRBD1 (5 bases). V was clipped by 1 base and J by 7 bases, with 14 bases between them. CDR1 and CDR2 from the germline V gene are LGHDT and YNNKEL (reference sequence). The CDR3 covers 15 residues.

This clonotype was seen repeatedly, ten times or more. The chain joins TRBV27 to TRBJ1-5, with 7 bases that match TRBD1. The CDR3 is 14 amino acids. The germline gives CDR1 MNHEY, CDR2 SMNVEV (reference sequence). V lost 8 bases, J lost 3 bases, and 7 bases stayed unmatched. CDR3 region: CASSLGTVNQPQHF. The DNA for the CDR3 is TGTGCCAGCTCCCTAGGGACAGTCAATCAGCCCCAGCATTTT.

This clonotype was seen at least ten times. This chain links TRBV28 with TRBJ2-1; 7 positions agree with TRBD1. There are 12 residues in the CDR3. The germline CDR1 and CDR2 sequences are MDHEN and SYDVKM. The CDR3 nucleotides are TGTGCGGCAACCGACAGGGACAATGAGCAGTTCTTC. This sequence encodes CAATDRDNEQFF.

This clonotype was observed a single time. The chain combines TRBV20-1 with TRBJ2-7; 9 bases are shared with TRBD2. Germline CDR1 DFQATT, CDR2 SNEGSKA (reference sequence). Trimming cost V 6 bases and J 6 bases; bases outside gene matches: 9. The CDR3 totals 13 residues. CDR3 in amino acids: CSANIAGVREQYF. The CDR3 DNA follows: TGCAGTGCAAATATAGCGGGAGTACGCGAGCAGTACTTC.

This clonotype was observed at least ten times. This sequence joins TRBV24-1 and TRBJ2-5, with 12 bases aligning to TRBD1. Trimming removed 4 bases from V and 5 bases from J; junction bases left unmatched: 10. Germline V gene data show CDR1 as KGHDR and CDR2 as SFDVKD. This CDR3 is built from 17 residues. The chain's CDR3 is CATSEAPGQGAGETQYF. In DNA, the CDR3 is TGTGCCACCAGTGAGGCACCGGGACAGGGGGCAGGGGAGACCCAGTACTTC.

This clonotype turned up a few times. The chain carries TRBV9 and TRBJ2-5; tentative D call: TRBD1 (6 bases). The CDR3 totals 16 residues. V was cut by 3 bases and J by 6 bases, with 21 bases left in between. Germline loops: CDR1 SGDLS, CDR2 YYNGEE. The CDR3 DNA is TGTGCCAGCAGCGCGGGACAATCAGTAGGGCAGAAGACCCAGTACTTC. Amino acids: CASSAGQSVGQKTQYF.

This clonotype was recorded many times. The rearrangement links TRBV5-1 to TRBJ2-3, with D possibly matching TRBD2 (5 bases). The CDR3 contains 15 residues. Trimming took off 4 bases at V and 2 bases at J, with 14 bases between the two ends. The germline CDR1 and CDR2 sequences are SGHRS and YFSETQ. This CDR3 reads CASSRGETTTDTQYF. The CDR3 region has the DNA TGCGCCAGCAGCCGGGGAGAGACCACCACAGATACGCAGTATTTT.

In its sample, this clonotype was seen many times. V gene TRBV3-1 combines with J gene TRBJ2-7; 11 positions agree with TRBD2. The CDR3 runs to 17 residues. The ends lost 4 bases at V and 5 bases at J; junction bases unmatched: 13. CDR1 and CDR2 (germline): LGHDT, YNNKEL (reference sequence). CDR3 sequence reads: CASSPPGTSGYLHEQYF. CDR3 in DNA: TGTGCCAGCAGCCCACCAGGGACTAGCGGTTATCTCCACGAGCAGTACTTC.

Many counts were recorded for this clonotype. The chain uses TRBV5-1 and TRBJ1-6; the D is unclear. Germline lookup yields CDR1 SGHRS and CDR2 YFSETQ. CDR3 length equals 15 residues. V gave up 0 bases and J gave up 5 bases, with 9 bases separating them. This CDR3 is CASSLEEQNNSPLHF. The CDR3, as DNA: TGCGCCAGCAGCTTGGAGGAACAGAATAATTCACCCCTCCACTTT.

This clonotype was found many times. The chain joins TRBV2 to TRBJ1-2, with 8 positions matching TRBD1. The CDR3 has 14 amino acids. Germline CDR1 reads SNHLY; CDR2 reads FYNNEI. J was trimmed by 1 base and V by 7 bases; bases with no gene match: 5. The CDR3 spells CASMRTGINYGYTF. Written as DNA, the CDR3 is TGTGCCAGCATGCGGACAGGGATTAACTATGGCTACACCTTC.

This clonotype was observed many times. The chain links TRBV7-3 to TRBJ1-1; 7 bases fit TRBD1. The CDR3 is made up of 17 amino acids. The ends lost 5 bases at V and 4 bases at J; junction bases unmatched: 16. CDR1 and CDR2 from the germline V gene are SGHTA and FQGTGA. CDR3 bases: TGTGCCAGCAGCCCAACGGGGGGGACAGTAAGAGGCACTGAAGCTTTCTTT. It encodes CASSPTGGTVRGTEAFF.

This clonotype was seen many times. The V and J genes are TRBV10-3 and TRBJ2-5, with TRBD1 matching 7 bases. V lost 3 bases, J lost 7 bases, and 11 bases stayed unmatched. From germline, CDR1 is ENHRY and CDR2 SYGVKD. The CDR3 covers 15 residues. In DNA form, the CDR3 reads TGTGCCATCAGTGATATGGGACAGCTCAGGGGGACCCAGTACTTC. It encodes CAISDMGQLRGTQYF.

This clonotype was seen more than once but under ten times. A single base separates this from a much larger clone, so it may be a read error. The chain has TRBV20-1 and TRBJ2-1; no definite D call. CDR3 size: 11 residues. The germline gives CDR1 DFQATT, CDR2 SNEGSKA (reference sequence). V lost 2 bases and J lost 12, with 11 bases in between. CDR3 DNA: TGCAGTGCTAGATTTGTTTCTGGGCAGTTCTTC. It yields the protein CSARFVSGQFF.

This clonotype came up many times. The chain carries TRBV7-6 and TRBJ2-5, with D tentatively TRBD1 (5 bases). The CDR3 runs 15 residues. Germline assignment: CDR1 SGHVS and CDR2 FNYEAQ. Trimming removed 4 bases at V and 3 bases at J, with 15 bases between. The chain's CDR3 is CASSSPVGRKETQYF. Written as DNA, the CDR3 is TGTGCCAGCAGCTCCCCCGTGGGGCGCAAAGAGACCCAGTACTTC.